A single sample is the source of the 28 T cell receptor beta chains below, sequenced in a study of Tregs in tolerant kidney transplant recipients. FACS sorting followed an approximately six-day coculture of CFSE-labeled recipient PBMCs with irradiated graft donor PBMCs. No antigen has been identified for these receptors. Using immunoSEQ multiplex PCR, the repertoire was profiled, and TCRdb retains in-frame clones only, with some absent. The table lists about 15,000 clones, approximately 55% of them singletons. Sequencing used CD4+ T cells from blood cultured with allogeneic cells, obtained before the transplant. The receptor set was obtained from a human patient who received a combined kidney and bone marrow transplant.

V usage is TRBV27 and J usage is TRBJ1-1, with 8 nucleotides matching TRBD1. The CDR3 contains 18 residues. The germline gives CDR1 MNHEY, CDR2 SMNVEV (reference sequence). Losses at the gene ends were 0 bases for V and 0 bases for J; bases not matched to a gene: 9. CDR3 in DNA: TGTGCCAGCAGTTTATCGAACAGGGGGGTCTGGATGAACACTGAAGCTTTCTTT. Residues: CASSLSNRGVWMNTEAFF.

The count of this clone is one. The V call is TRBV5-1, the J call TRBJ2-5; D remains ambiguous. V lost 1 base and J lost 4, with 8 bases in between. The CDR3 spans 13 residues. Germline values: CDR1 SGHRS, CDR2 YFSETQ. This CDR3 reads CASSLNLRETQYF. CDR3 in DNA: TGCGCCAGCAGCTTGAACCTCAGAGAGACCCAGTACTTC.

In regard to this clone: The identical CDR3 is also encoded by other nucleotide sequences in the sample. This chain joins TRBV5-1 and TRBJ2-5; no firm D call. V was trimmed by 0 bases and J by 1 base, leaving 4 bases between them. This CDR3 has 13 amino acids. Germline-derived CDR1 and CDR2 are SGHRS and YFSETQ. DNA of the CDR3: TGCGCCAGCAGCTTGGGAGTCCAAGAGACCCAGTACTTC. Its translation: CASSLGVQETQYF.

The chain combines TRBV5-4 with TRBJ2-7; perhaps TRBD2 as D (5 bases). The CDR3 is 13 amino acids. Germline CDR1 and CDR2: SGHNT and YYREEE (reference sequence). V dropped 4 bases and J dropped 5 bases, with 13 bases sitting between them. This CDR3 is CASSQGRVDEQYF. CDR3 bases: TGTGCCAGCAGCCAAGGGCGGGTTGACGAGCAGTACTTC.

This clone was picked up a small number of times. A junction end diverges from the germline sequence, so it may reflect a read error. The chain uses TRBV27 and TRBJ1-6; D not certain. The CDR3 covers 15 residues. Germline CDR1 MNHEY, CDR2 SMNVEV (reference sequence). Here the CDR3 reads CASSLAQIPNSPLHF. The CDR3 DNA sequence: TGTGCCAGCAGTTTAGCACAGATTCCGAATTCCCCCCTCCACTTT.

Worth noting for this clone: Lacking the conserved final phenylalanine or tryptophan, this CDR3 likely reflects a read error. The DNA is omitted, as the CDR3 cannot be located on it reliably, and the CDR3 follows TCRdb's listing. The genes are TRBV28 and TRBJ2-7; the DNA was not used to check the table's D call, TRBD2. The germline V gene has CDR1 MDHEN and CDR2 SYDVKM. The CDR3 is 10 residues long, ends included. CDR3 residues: CASSPGTDPE.

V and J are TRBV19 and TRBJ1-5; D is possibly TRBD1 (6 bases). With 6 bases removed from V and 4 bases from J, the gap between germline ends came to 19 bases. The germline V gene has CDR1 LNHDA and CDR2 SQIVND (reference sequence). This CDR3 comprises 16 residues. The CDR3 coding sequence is TGTGCCAGTAGCAGACAACGACAGGTTATGAATCAGCCCCAGCATTTT. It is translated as CASSRQRQVMNQPQHF.

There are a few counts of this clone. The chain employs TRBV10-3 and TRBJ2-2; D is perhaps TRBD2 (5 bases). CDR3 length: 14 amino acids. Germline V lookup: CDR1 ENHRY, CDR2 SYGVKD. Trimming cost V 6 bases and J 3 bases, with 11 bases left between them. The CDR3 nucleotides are TGTGCCATCAGCCAGACTACTTACACCGGGGAGCTGTTTTTT. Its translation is CAISQTTYTGELFF.

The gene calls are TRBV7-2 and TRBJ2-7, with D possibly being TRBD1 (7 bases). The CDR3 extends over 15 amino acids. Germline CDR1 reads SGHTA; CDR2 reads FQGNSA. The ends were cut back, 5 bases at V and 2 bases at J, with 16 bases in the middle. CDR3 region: CASSQDGGGPYEQYF. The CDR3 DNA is TGTGCCAGCAGCCAAGATGGAGGGGGCCCCTACGAGCAGTACTTC. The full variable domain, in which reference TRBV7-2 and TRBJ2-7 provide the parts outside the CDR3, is GAGVSQSPSNKVTEKGKDVELRCDPISGHTALYWYRQSLGQGLEFLIYFQGNSAPDKSGLPSDRFSAERTGGSVSTLTIQRTQQEDSAVYLCASSQDGGGPYEQYFGPGTRLTVT.

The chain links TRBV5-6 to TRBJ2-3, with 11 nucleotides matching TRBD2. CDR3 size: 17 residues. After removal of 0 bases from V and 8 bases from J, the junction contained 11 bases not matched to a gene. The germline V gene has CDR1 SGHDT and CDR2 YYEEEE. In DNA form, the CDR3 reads TGTGCCAGCAGCTTGGTCAAACTAGCGGGAGTCAGGGGTACGCAGTATTTT. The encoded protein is CASSLVKLAGVRGTQYF.

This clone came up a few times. The DNA of the CDR3 is TGTGCCAGCAGCGCCGACAGGGGGCATACTGAAGCTTTCTTT. Translated: CASSADRGHTEAFF. The J gene is TRBJ1-1, the V gene TRBV21-1; TRBD1, the table's D call, was not compared with the DNA. TRBV21-1 is noted as a pseudogene. The CDR3 totals 14 residues.

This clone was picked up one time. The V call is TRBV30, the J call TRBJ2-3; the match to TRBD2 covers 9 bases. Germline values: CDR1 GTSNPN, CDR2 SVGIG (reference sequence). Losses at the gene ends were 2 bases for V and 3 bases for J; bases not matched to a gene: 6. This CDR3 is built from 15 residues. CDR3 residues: CAWSTGLATTDTQYF. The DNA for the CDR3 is TGTGCCTGGAGTACGGGACTAGCCACAACAGATACGCAGTATTTT.

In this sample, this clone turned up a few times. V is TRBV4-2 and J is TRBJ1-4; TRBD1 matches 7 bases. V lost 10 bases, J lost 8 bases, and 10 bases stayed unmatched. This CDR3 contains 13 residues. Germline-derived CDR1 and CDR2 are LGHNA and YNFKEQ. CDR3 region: CATGGTAKEKLFF. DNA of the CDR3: TGTGCCACTGGAGGGACAGCCAAGGAAAAACTGTTTTTT.

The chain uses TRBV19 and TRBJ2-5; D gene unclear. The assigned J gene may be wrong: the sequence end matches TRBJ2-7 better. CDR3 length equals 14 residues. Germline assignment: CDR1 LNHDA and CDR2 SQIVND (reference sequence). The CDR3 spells CASSMNQLAYEQYF. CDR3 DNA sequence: TGTGCCAGTAGTATGAACCAACTCGCTTACGAGCAGTACTTC.

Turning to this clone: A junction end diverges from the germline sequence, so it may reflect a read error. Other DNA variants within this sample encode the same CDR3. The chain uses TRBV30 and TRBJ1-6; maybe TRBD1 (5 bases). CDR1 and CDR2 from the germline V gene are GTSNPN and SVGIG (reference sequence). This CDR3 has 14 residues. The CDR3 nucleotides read TGTGCCTTACGGAGGGGAGGCTATAATTCCCCCCTCCACTTT. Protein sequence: CALRRGGYNSPLHF.

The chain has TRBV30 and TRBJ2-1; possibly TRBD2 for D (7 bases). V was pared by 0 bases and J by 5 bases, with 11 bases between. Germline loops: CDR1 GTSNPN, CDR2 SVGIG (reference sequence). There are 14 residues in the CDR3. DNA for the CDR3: TGTGCCTGGAGTGTGGGGGGGGGCCACAATGAGCAGTTCTTC. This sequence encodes CAWSVGGGHNEQFF.

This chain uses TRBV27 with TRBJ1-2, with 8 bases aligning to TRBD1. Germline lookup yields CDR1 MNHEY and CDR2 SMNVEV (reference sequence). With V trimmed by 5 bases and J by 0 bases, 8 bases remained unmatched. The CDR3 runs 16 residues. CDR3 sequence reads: CASSLGQGRSNYGYTF. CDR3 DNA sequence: TGTGCCAGCAGTCTTGGACAGGGAAGATCTAACTATGGCTACACCTTC.

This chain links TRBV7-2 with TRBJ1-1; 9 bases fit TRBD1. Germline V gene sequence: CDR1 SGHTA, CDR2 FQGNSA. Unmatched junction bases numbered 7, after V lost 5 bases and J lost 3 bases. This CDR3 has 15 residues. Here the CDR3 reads CASSALDRGHTEAFF. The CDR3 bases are TGTGCCAGCAGCGCATTGGACAGGGGTCACACTGAAGCTTTCTTT.

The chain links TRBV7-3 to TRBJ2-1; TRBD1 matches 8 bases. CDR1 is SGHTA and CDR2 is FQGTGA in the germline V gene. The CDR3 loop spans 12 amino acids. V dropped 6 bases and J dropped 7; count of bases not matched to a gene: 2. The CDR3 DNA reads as TGTGCCAGCAGTCAGGGGGCGAATGAGCAGTTCTTC. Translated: CASSQGANEQFF.

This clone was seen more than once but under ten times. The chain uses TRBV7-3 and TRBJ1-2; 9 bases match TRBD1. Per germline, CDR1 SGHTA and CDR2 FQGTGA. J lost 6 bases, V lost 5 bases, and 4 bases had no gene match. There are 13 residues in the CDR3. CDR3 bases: TGTGCCAGCAGCCCCGGGACAGGGAATGGCTACACCTTC. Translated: CASSPGTGNGYTF.

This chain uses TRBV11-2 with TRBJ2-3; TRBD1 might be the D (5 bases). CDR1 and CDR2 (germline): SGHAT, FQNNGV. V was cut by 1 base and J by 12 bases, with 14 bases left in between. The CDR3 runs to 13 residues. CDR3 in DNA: TGTGCCAGCAGCTTAGGGGCTAGGGGTGCACAGTATTTT. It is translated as CASSLGARGAQYF. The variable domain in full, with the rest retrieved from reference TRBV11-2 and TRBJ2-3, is EAGVAQSPRYKIIEKRQSVAFWCNPISGHATLYWYQQILGQGPKLLIQFQNNGVVDDSQLPKDRFSAERLKGVDSTLKIQPAKLEDSAVYLCASSLGARGAQYFGPGTRLTVL.

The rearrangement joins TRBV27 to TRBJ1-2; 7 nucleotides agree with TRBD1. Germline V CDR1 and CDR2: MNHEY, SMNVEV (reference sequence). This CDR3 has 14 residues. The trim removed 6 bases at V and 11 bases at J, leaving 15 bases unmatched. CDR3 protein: CASRETGMPIGYTF. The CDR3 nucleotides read TGTGCCAGCAGGGAGACAGGGATGCCTATTGGTTACACCTTC.

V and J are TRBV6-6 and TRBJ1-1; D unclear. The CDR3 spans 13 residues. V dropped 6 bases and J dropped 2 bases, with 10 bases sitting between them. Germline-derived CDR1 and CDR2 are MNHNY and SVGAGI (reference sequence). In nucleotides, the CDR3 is TGTGCCAGCAGCCCACAAAGAAACACTGAAGCTTTCTTT. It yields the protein CASSPQRNTEAFF.

CDR3 loop: CASSSGTGFRPEYF. The CDR3 nucleotides are TGCGCCAGCAGTTCCGGGACAGGTTTTAGGCCCGAGTACTTC. The genes are TRBV23-1 and TRBJ2-7; 8 nucleotides match TRBD1. TRBV23-1 is flagged as an ORF with uncertain function. This CDR3 comprises 14 residues. The trim removed 5 bases at V and 11 bases at J, leaving 14 bases unmatched.

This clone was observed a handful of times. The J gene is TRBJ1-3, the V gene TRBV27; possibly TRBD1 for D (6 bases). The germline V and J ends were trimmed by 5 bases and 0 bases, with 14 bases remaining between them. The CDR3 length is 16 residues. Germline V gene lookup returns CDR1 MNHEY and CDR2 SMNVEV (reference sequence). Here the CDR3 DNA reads TGTGCCAGCAGTCCATCTACAGGGAGCTCTGGAAACACCATATATTTT. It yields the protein CASSPSTGSSGNTIYF.

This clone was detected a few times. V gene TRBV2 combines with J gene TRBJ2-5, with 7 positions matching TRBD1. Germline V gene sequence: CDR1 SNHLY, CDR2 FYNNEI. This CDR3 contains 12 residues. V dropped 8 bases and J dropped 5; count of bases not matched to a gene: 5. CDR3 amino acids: CASCGQVETQYF. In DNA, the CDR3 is TGTGCCAGCTGCGGACAGGTGGAGACCCAGTACTTC.

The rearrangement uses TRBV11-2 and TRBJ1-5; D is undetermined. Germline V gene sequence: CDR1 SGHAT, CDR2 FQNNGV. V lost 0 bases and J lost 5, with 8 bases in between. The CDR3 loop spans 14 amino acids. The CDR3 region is CASSLEGRYQPQHF. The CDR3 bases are TGTGCCAGCAGCTTAGAGGGCAGATATCAGCCCCAGCATTTT.

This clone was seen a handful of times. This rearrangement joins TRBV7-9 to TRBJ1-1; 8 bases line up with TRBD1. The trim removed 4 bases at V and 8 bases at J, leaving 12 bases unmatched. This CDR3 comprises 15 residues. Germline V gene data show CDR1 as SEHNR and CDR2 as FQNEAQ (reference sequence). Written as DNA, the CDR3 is TGTGCCAGCAGCTCCGGGGACAGGACGGCGTGGGAAGCTTTCTTT. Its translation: CASSSGDRTAWEAFF. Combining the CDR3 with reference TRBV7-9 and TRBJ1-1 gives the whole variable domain DTGVSQNPRHKITKRGQNVTFRCDPISEHNRLYWYRQTLGQGPEFLTYFQNEAQLEKSRLLSDRFSAERPKGSFSTLEIQRTEQGDSAMYLCASSSGDRTAWEAFFGQGTRLTVV.